The rows below give T cell receptor beta chains drawn from one sample of a study of response to subunit inactivated influenza vaccine. TCRdb reprocessed the RT-PCR reads with MiXCR, giving one entry per CDR3 protein. The sample contains hundreds of thousands of distinct CDR3 sequences, 12% of which appear only once. The specimen was non-naive T cells sorted from PBMCs, collected less than 15 days before vaccination. The receptors come from a man aged 50 to 60 who received an inactivated influenza vaccine. Each CDR3 is given with its conserved first and last residue.

V,CDR3
TRBV6-2/TRBV6-3,CASQTYSSGRVLEFF
TRBV14,CASSRRDRNSPLHF
TRBV4-2,CASSPEAGFGGGYTF
TRBV4-3,CASSQDFSETQYF
TRBV20-1,CSALLAGGTVAQYF
TRBV4-2,CASSQVDRVGRNTEAFF
TRBV28,CASSTRTSGRLRTSTDTQYF
TRBV6-2/TRBV6-3,CASSTTQWGGYNEQFF
TRBV14,CASKGDLGVPEAFF
TRBV7-2,CASSPRDSRNYGYTF
TRBV28,CASSPPHSGGGRLGGELFF
TRBV12-3/TRBV12-4,CASSPGWSTSANEKLFF
TRBV6-1,CASSPRGGSSYNEQFF
TRBV4-3,CASSQDPQVSTSTDTQYF
TRBV5-1,CASSLVLETGELFF
TRBV7-2,CASSLSSSYNEQFF
TRBV7-9,CASSPSGGNNNEQFF
TRBV5-6,CASSPVSRSQETQYF
TRBV7-2,CASTQGAGRDETQYF
TRBV14,CASSQLAAPYEQYF
TRBV6-2/TRBV6-3,CASSYSVPPYEQYF
TRBV28,CASSPNRVEAFF
TRBV6-4,CASSLSGNPPDTQYF
TRBV7-2,CASSTWSGGPYEQYF
TRBV4-1,CASSRGTSLSYNEQFF
TRBV23-1,CASIMSGGPKTSGNTIYF
TRBV5-5,CASSLATGGAEYEQYF
TRBV6-2/TRBV6-3,CASSYSAGSRSGGSGREQFF
TRBV12-3/TRBV12-4,CASSLRKSGELFF